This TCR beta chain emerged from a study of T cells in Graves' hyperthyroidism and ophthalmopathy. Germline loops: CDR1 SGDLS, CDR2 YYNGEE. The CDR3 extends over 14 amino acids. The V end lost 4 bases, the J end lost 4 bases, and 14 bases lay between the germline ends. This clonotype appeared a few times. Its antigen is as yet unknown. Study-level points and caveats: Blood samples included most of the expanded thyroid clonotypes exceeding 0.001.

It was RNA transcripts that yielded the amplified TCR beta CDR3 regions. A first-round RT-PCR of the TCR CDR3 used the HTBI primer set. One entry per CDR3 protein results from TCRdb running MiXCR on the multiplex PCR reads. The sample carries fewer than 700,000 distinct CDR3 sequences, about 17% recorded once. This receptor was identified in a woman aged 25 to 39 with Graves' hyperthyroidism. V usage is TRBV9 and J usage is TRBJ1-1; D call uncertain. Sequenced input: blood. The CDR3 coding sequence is TGTGCCAGCAGCCCCGACTTCCCAGGCACTGAAGCTTTCTTT. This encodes CASSPDFPGTEAFF.